This entry is about one TCR beta chain. The germline gives CDR1 SGHVS, CDR2 FNYEAQ. V was cut by 1 base and J by 8 bases, with 14 bases left in between. This CDR3 comprises 14 residues. The data were produced by immunoSEQ multiplex PCR, yet TCRdb's version contains in-frame clones alone and is incomplete. The data contain tens of thousands of clones, 80% to 85% of them singletons. These data are taken from a study of somatic mutations in cytotoxic T cells in rheumatoid arthritis. The source material was CD8+ T cells sorted from blood. V is TRBV7-6 and J is TRBJ1-2; D gene uncertain. This TCR came from an adult with rheumatoid arthritis. The CDR3 here is CASSLDPSKGGYTF. For the CDR3, the DNA is TGTGCCAGCAGCTTAGACCCGTCTAAAGGGGGCTACACCTTC.